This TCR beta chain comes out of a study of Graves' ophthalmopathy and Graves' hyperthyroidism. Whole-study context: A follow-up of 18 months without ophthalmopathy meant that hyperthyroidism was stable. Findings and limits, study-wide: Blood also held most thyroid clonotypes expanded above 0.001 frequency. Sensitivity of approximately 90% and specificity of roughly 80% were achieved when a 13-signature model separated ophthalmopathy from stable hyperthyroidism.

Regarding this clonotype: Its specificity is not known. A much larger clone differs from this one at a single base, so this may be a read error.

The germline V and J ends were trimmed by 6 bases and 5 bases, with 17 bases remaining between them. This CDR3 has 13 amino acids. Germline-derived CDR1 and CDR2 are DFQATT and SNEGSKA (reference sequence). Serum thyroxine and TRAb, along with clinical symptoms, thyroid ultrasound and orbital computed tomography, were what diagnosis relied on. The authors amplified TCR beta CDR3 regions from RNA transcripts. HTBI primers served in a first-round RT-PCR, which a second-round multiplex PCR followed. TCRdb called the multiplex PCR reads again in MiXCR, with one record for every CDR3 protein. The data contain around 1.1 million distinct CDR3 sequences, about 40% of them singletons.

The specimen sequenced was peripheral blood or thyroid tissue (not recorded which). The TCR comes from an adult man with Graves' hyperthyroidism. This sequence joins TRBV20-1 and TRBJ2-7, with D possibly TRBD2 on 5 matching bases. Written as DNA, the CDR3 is TGCAGTGCGACGACTAATGGGTCTCACGAGCAGTACTTC. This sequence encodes CSATTNGSHEQYF.